One sample yielded the 7 T cell receptor beta chains listed below, sequenced in a study of sequential checkpoint blockade in melanoma. Treatment indicated: randomized to nivolumab then ipilimumab (arm A) or the reverse (arm B). The repertoire was sequenced with immunoSEQ multiplex PCR; TCRdb's copy has only in-frame clones and lacks some. Among some 19,000 clones listed, around four fifths were seen once. The source material was CD8+ T cells sorted from blood (inferred from file names), sampled from a patient given nivolumab and ipilimumab in sequence. These receptors all stem from a human donor with melanoma.

The rearrangement uses TRBV12-5 and TRBJ2-1; 9 bases are shared with TRBD1. J gave up 8 bases and V 5 bases, and 13 bases lay outside the gene matches. This CDR3 spans 16 amino acids. Germline V CDR1 and CDR2: LGHNT, FRNRAP. CDR3 protein: CASGHPGTGYTYEQFF. The DNA of the CDR3 is TGTGCTAGTGGTCATCCCGGGACAGGGTATACGTATGAGCAGTTCTTC.

DNA of the CDR3: TGCAGCGTTGTTGGTAACAGCTTAGAGCAGTTCTTC. Its protein product is CSVVGNSLEQFF. The chain has TRBV29-1 and TRBJ2-1; unclear D gene. This CDR3 spans 12 amino acids. Germline V lookup: CDR1 SQVTM, CDR2 ANQGSEA. V was pared by 4 bases and J by 10 bases, with 14 bases between.

The rearrangement links TRBV28 to TRBJ2-7; D is perhaps TRBD1 (6 bases). Germline V gene lookup returns CDR1 MDHEN and CDR2 SYDVKM. The CDR3 totals 14 residues. The germline V and J ends were trimmed by 9 bases and 3 bases, with 18 bases remaining between them. CDR3 amino acids: CASEEGQMSYEQYF. Here the CDR3 DNA reads TGTGCCAGTGAGGAAGGACAGATGAGCTACGAGCAGTACTTC.

Here the CDR3 DNA reads TGTGCCTGGAGTGTAACAGGCATGAACACTGAAGCTTTCTTT. Its translation is CAWSVTGMNTEAFF. The chain combines TRBV30 with TRBJ1-1; a weak D match, TRBD1 (5 bases). This CDR3 is built from 14 residues. CDR1 and CDR2 (germline): GTSNPN, SVGIG (reference sequence). Trimming pared 0 bases from V and 0 bases from J, leaving 8 bases between.

The chain carries TRBV4-2 and TRBJ2-7; 12 nucleotides line up with TRBD2. Trimming removed 1 base from V and 0 bases from J; junction bases left unmatched: 1. Germline V lookup: CDR1 LGHNA, CDR2 YNFKEQ. The CDR3 length is 16 residues. The CDR3 here is CASSQGTSGDSYEQYF. Written as DNA, the CDR3 is TGTGCCAGCAGCCAAGGGACTAGCGGGGACTCCTACGAGCAGTACTTC.

V gene TRBV4-1 combines with J gene TRBJ2-7; 8 nucleotides match TRBD2. CDR1 MGHRA and CDR2 YSYEKL come from the germline V gene. There are 16 residues in the CDR3. The ends lost 0 bases at V and 0 bases at J; junction bases unmatched: 4. The CDR3, as DNA: TGCGCCAGCAGCCAAGATCTCCTAGCGGGCTCCTACGAGCAGTACTTC. Protein product: CASSQDLLAGSYEQYF.

This clone was seen repeatedly, ten times or more. The rearrangement uses TRBV5-1 and TRBJ2-7, with 8 bases lining up with TRBD2. The CDR3 loop spans 15 amino acids. From germline, CDR1 is SGHRS and CDR2 YFSETQ. V shed 0 bases, J shed 5 bases, and the junction held 7 bases outside the gene matches. The CDR3 DNA follows: TGCGCCAGCAGCTTGGTTAGTAGCGGGGTAGACGAGCAGTACTTC. Protein sequence: CASSLVSSGVDEQYF. The full variable domain, in which reference TRBV5-1 and TRBJ2-7 provide the parts outside the CDR3, is KAGVTQTPRYLIKTRGQQVTLSCSPISGHRSVSWYQQTPGQGLQFLFEYFSETQRNKGNFPGRFSGRQFSNSRSEMNVSTLELGDSALYLCASSLVSSGVDEQYFGPGTRLTVT.